The clone carrying this TCR beta chain occurred a few times. The antigen is undetermined. This entry comes from a study of blood T cells in healthy people across ages. Background on the study: About one barcoded beta molecule was captured per two T cells (by template switching). Study-level findings and limits: Greater diversity and more naive CD4+ cells were seen in long-lived donors than in aged donors. Across samples, TCR beta diversity tracked strongly with naive T cell percentage.

Using a J-beta primer mix together with a sample-barcoded 5' primer, a second PCR was run for roughly 6 to 12 cycles. Every cDNA was tagged by a template-switch adaptor with 12 random nucleotides. TCRdb reprocessed the 5' RACE reads via MiXCR and lists one record per CDR3 protein. Found here are fewer than 900,000 distinct CDR3 sequences, roughly 44% of them singletons; the top ten hold about 20%. Looked up from germline, CDR1 is SGHTA and CDR2 is FQGNSA. V trimming: 3 bases; J trimming: 8 bases; junction bases outside the gene matches: 12. The CDR3 is 16 amino acids. The rearrangement uses TRBV7-2 and TRBJ2-3; 9 nucleotides line up with TRBD2. The sequence was obtained from a woman aged 60-75 years in good health. The source material was blood. This CDR3 reads CASSLALAGGGGTQYF. The CDR3 DNA reads as TGTGCCAGCAGCTTGGCCCTGGCGGGAGGGGGTGGTACGCAGTATTTT. The full variable domain, rest sourced from reference TRBV7-2 and TRBJ2-3, is GAGVSQSPSNKVTEKGKDVELRCDPISGHTALYWYRQSLGQGLEFLIYFQGNSAPDKSGLPSDRFSAERTGGSVSTLTIQRTQQEDSAVYLCASSLALAGGGGTQYFGPGTRLTVL.